This entry describes one T cell receptor (beta chain). This entry comes from a study of blood T cell repertoires in COVID-19. For the study at large: Italy, Spain and the United States were the sources of the convalescent and acute COVID-19 samples.

Assay: immunoSEQ multiplex PCR; the TCRdb copy retains only in-frame clones and omits some. The sample records about 350,000 clones, about 86% being singletons. Patients of the Seattle cohort, enrolled during active infection, were followed longitudinally. The V and J ends lost 2 bases and 5 bases respectively, with 13 bases between them. The CDR3 is 14 amino acids. The germline gives CDR1 SGHNT, CDR2 YYREEE (reference sequence). This rearrangement joins TRBV5-4 to TRBJ1-1; D might be TRBD1 (6 bases). This TCR was sampled from a woman aged 60-75 years with COVID-19, enrolled during active disease. Sequenced input: peripheral blood. The CDR3 spells CASSLSGQQTEAFF. The CDR3 DNA is TGTGCCAGCAGCTTATCCGGACAGCAAACTGAAGCTTTCTTT.